These T cell receptor beta chains were read from a single sample in a study of control samples from healthy donors and cancer patients. TCRdb's table, derived via immunoSEQ multiplex PCR, lists solely in-frame clones and lacks some. The repertoire consists of about 250,000 clones, with approximately 80% occurring once and the leading ten covering about 14%. Specimen: PBMCs. The receptors stem from a woman in her fifties or sixties with lung cancer. Both conserved end residues are part of each CDR3. The D gene is left open where the match is weak. Where a row states a size, it is once, few, many or the class of an expanded clone; other rows omit it.

CDR3 DNA: TGTGCCAGCGGCAGGGAACCTTACAATGAGCAGTTCTTC
CDR3 protein: CASGREPYNEQFF
J gene: TRBJ2-1
D gene: .
clone size: .
V gene: TRBV28

CDR3 DNA: TGTGCCAGCAGCCTACAGGGGGGCCATCAGCCCCAGCATTTT
CDR3 protein: CASSLQGGHQPQHF
J gene: TRBJ1-5
D gene: TRBD1
clone size: once
V gene: TRBV28

CDR3 DNA: TGTGCCAGCAGCGTCCTTCCTAGGGGGACTTACAATGAGCAGTTCTTC
CDR3 protein: CASSVLPRGTYNEQFF
J gene: TRBJ2-1
D gene: .
clone size: .
V gene: TRBV9

CDR3 DNA: TGTGCCAGTAGTATCCCGGCAGGGTACCCTTACAATGAGCAGTTCTTC
CDR3 protein: CASSIPAGYPYNEQFF
J gene: TRBJ2-1
D gene: .
clone size: .
V gene: TRBV19

CDR3 DNA: TGTGCCAGCAGTTACTCGGGGGTCAATGAGCAGTTCTTC
CDR3 protein: CASSYSGVNEQFF
J gene: TRBJ2-1
D gene: .
clone size: .
V gene: TRBV6-5

CDR3 DNA: TGTGCCAGCAGCCAAGAGCCGGGGCCCCTCCACTTT
CDR3 protein: CASSQEPGPLHF
J gene: TRBJ1-6
D gene: .
clone size: few
V gene: TRBV3-1/TRBV3-2

CDR3 DNA: TGTGCCAGCAGTTTCTCCGACTATGGCTACACCTTC
CDR3 protein: CASSFSDYGYTF
J gene: TRBJ1-2
D gene: .
clone size: .
V gene: TRBV12-3/TRBV12-4

CDR3 DNA: TGTGCCAGTAGTAAGGATGATCGGGGCAATCAGCCCCAGCATTTT
CDR3 protein: CASSKDDRGNQPQHF
J gene: TRBJ1-5
D gene: .
clone size: .
V gene: TRBV19

CDR3 DNA: TGTGCCTTCGGACTAGCTCATACAGATACGCAGTATTTT
CDR3 protein: CAFGLAHTDTQYF
J gene: TRBJ2-3
D gene: TRBD2
clone size: .
V gene: TRBV30

CDR3 DNA: TGTGCCATCAGTGAATGGAAGGGGATCATGAACACTGAAGCTTTCTTT
CDR3 protein: CAISEWKGIMNTEAFF
J gene: TRBJ1-1
D gene: .
clone size: .
V gene: TRBV10-3

CDR3 DNA: TGCGCCAGCTACGGGACTATTTCCTACGAGCAGTACTTC
CDR3 protein: CASYGTISYEQYF
J gene: TRBJ2-7
D gene: TRBD2
clone size: .
V gene: TRBV10-1

CDR3 DNA: TGCAGCGGCACGACTCTAGAGCAGTTCTTC
CDR3 protein: CSGTTLEQFF
J gene: TRBJ2-1
D gene: .
clone size: once
V gene: TRBV29-1

CDR3 DNA: TGTGCCAGCAGTTCTGGGGGGTACTACAATGAGCAGTTCTTC
CDR3 protein: CASSSGGYYNEQFF
J gene: TRBJ2-1
D gene: .
clone size: .
V gene: TRBV7-3

CDR3 DNA: TGTGCCAGTAGAACAGGGGACAGGGGGGTTAATCAGCCCCAGCATTTT
CDR3 protein: CASRTGDRGVNQPQHF
J gene: TRBJ1-5
D gene: TRBD1
clone size: .
V gene: TRBV19

CDR3 DNA: TGTGCCAGCAGAGTTGGGGGGGGGAGCAATCAGCCCCAGCATTTT
CDR3 protein: CASRVGGGSNQPQHF
J gene: TRBJ1-5
D gene: .
clone size: .
V gene: TRBV5-5

CDR3 DNA: TGTGCCAGCACCAGTTGGGTATCCTATAATTCACCCCTCCACTTT
CDR3 protein: CASTSWVSYNSPLHF
J gene: TRBJ1-6
D gene: .
clone size: .
V gene: TRBV6-5

CDR3 DNA: TGTGCCAGTAGCCCGCAGAAGGGGGGCTTTTCTGGCTACACCTTC
CDR3 protein: CASSPQKGGFSGYTF
J gene: TRBJ1-2
D gene: .
clone size: .
V gene: TRBV19

CDR3 DNA: TGCAGCGCCCTGAAGGGGGTTGGCTCCTACGAGCAGTACTTC
CDR3 protein: CSALKGVGSYEQYF
J gene: TRBJ2-7
D gene: .
clone size: .
V gene: TRBV29-1

CDR3 DNA: TGTGCCAGCAGCTCCGGGACAGGCGGTGAAGCTTTCTTT
CDR3 protein: CASSSGTGGEAFF
J gene: TRBJ1-1
D gene: TRBD1
clone size: .
V gene: TRBV5-4

CDR3 DNA: TGTGCCATCAGTGACCGTCCACAGGGGGCGAATGAAAAACTGTTTTTT
CDR3 protein: CAISDRPQGANEKLFF
J gene: TRBJ1-4
D gene: TRBD1
clone size: .
V gene: TRBV10-3

CDR3 DNA: TGTGCCAGTAGCATGCTTTCGGGACCGCGATACAATGAGCAGTTCTTC
CDR3 protein: CASSMLSGPRYNEQFF
J gene: TRBJ2-1
D gene: .
clone size: .
V gene: TRBV19

CDR3 DNA: TGTGCCAGCAGTGGCCCCCTTGGCGGAAACACTGAAGCTTTCTTT
CDR3 protein: CASSGPLGGNTEAFF
J gene: TRBJ1-1
D gene: .
clone size: few
V gene: TRBV2

CDR3 DNA: TGTGCCAGCAGCGTTCCGGGACTAGCGGGAGGAGGGGCAGAGACCCAGTACTTC
CDR3 protein: CASSVPGLAGGGAETQYF
J gene: TRBJ2-5
D gene: TRBD2
clone size: .
V gene: TRBV5-4

CDR3 DNA: TGCGCCAGCAGCTCCGCAGGGGGCGATGGGGAGACCCAGTACTTC
CDR3 protein: CASSSAGGDGETQYF
J gene: TRBJ2-5
D gene: TRBD1
clone size: .
V gene: TRBV5-1

CDR3 DNA: TGTGCCAGCATACTAAGCGGGAAAGTCAACAATGAGCAGTTCTTC
CDR3 protein: CASILSGKVNNEQFF
J gene: TRBJ2-1
D gene: TRBD2
clone size: .
V gene: TRBV7-9

CDR3 DNA: TGTGCCAGCAGCACCCGACTAGCGGGAGGACTTGAGCAGTTCTTC
CDR3 protein: CASSTRLAGGLEQFF
J gene: TRBJ2-1
D gene: TRBD2
clone size: .
V gene: TRBV9

CDR3 DNA: TGTGCCAGCGATCGCTCCTACAATGAGCAGTTCTTC
CDR3 protein: CASDRSYNEQFF
J gene: TRBJ2-1
D gene: .
clone size: few
V gene: TRBV6-6

CDR3 DNA: TGTGCCAGCAGTGAATCGGGACAGGGCAAATGGAGGGACCAGTACTTC
CDR3 protein: CASSESGQGKWRDQYF
J gene: TRBJ2-5
D gene: TRBD1
clone size: .
V gene: TRBV6-1

CDR3 DNA: TGCAGCGTTCACGGGCGAGAATTAGGCACAGATACGCAGTATTTT
CDR3 protein: CSVHGRELGTDTQYF
J gene: TRBJ2-3
D gene: .
clone size: .
V gene: TRBV29-1

CDR3 DNA: TGTGCCAGCAGCTACCCTAGCGGGGGTGGGGAGACCCAGTACTTC
CDR3 protein: CASSYPSGGGETQYF
J gene: TRBJ2-5
D gene: TRBD2
clone size: .
V gene: TRBV5-4

CDR3 DNA: TGTGCCAGCAGCGCCGGAAAAGAGACCCAGTACTTC
CDR3 protein: CASSAGKETQYF
J gene: TRBJ2-5
D gene: .
clone size: .
V gene: TRBV7-6

CDR3 DNA: TGCAGCGTTGACTCTGTTGGGGGAACTGAAGCTTTCTTT
CDR3 protein: CSVDSVGGTEAFF
J gene: TRBJ1-1
D gene: .
clone size: .
V gene: TRBV29-1

CDR3 DNA: TGTGCCAGCAGTCCCCCGGGAGGGGTTAGCGAGCAGTACTTC
CDR3 protein: CASSPPGGVSEQYF
J gene: TRBJ2-7
D gene: TRBD2
clone size: .
V gene: TRBV28